These 15 T cell receptor beta chains originate from one sample sequenced in a study of CD8+ T cells in alopecia areata. Treatment here: oral pan-JAK inhibitor, 5-10 mg twice daily. After isolation, RNA underwent reverse transcription to generate cDNA as the sequencing template. Sequencing was performed with immunoSEQ multiplex PCR; in TCRdb, only in-frame clones are kept and a portion is missing. This sample has around 200,000 clones; under 60% occur once, and the top ten carry approximately 12%. Material: CD8+ T cells sorted from blood, obtained at week 24, from a patient treated with tofacitinib. The receptor source for this set is a human donor with alopecia areata.

The rearrangement links TRBV7-9 to TRBJ1-6; TRBD1 matches at 7 bases. CDR3 length equals 16 residues. The V gene's germline CDR1 is SEHNR and CDR2 FQNEAQ (reference sequence). V shed 5 bases, J shed 5 bases, and the junction held 9 bases outside the gene matches. The CDR3: CASSRKPGQNNSPLHF. CDR3 nucleotide sequence: TGTGCCAGCAGCCGTAAACCGGGACAGAATAATTCACCCCTCCACTTT. The whole variable domain, filled in from reference TRBV7-9 and TRBJ1-6, reads DTGVSQNPRHKITKRGQNVTFRCDPISEHNRLYWYRQTLGQGPEFLTYFQNEAQLEKSRLLSDRFSAERPKGSFSTLEIQRTEQGDSAMYLCASSRKPGQNNSPLHFGNGTRLTVT.

The table lists this clone with a few counts. The DNA of the CDR3 is TGCAGCGTCCCGGGACAGGGGAACTATGGCTACACCTTC. It yields the protein CSVPGQGNYGYTF. This sequence joins TRBV29-1 and TRBJ1-2; 10 nucleotides line up with TRBD1. The J segment lost 2 bases and the V segment lost 6 bases, leaving 3 bases of the junction unmatched. Germline lookup yields CDR1 SQVTM and CDR2 ANQGSEA. The CDR3 length is 13 residues.

The rearrangement joins TRBV5-6 to TRBJ2-5; 7 bases agree with TRBD1. Germline V CDR1 and CDR2: SGHDT, YYEEEE. J lost 4 bases, V lost 6 bases, and 9 bases had no gene match. This CDR3 comprises 14 residues. The CDR3 DNA is TGTGCCAGCACTCCCCCGGGACAGTTAGAGACCCAGTACTTC. It is translated as CASTPPGQLETQYF. Full variable domain (outside the CDR3, taken from reference TRBV5-6 and TRBJ2-5): DAGVTQSPTHLIKTRGQQVTLRCSPKSGHDTVSWYQQALGQGPQFIFQYYEEEERQRGNFPDRFSGHQFPNYSSELNVNALLLGDSALYLCASTPPGQLETQYFGPGTRLLVL.

About this clone: The sample has other DNA sequences that encode this CDR3 too. The rearrangement joins TRBV7-9 to TRBJ2-2; the D is unclear. The V end lost 1 base, the J end lost 3 bases, and 0 bases lay between the germline ends. This CDR3 is 12 amino acids long. The germline gives CDR1 SEHNR, CDR2 FQNEAQ (reference sequence). CDR3 region: CASSLDTGELFF. CDR3 DNA sequence: TGTGCCAGCAGCTTAGACACCGGGGAGCTGTTTTTT. Variable domain in full (rest from reference TRBV7-9 and TRBJ2-2): DTGVSQNPRHKITKRGQNVTFRCDPISEHNRLYWYRQTLGQGPEFLTYFQNEAQLEKSRLLSDRFSAERPKGSFSTLEIQRTEQGDSAMYLCASSLDTGELFFGEGSRLTVL.

This chain uses TRBV18 with TRBJ2-7; TRBD1 might be the D (6 bases). Germline V gene lookup returns CDR1 KGHSH and CDR2 LQKENI. V lost 3 bases and J lost 0, with 9 bases in between. The length of the CDR3 is 14 residues. DNA of the CDR3: TGTGCCAGCTCACCCCCGACAGGCTCCTACGAGCAGTACTTC. This sequence encodes CASSPPTGSYEQYF.

This clone turned up a few times. The chain uses TRBV7-2 and TRBJ2-1; possibly TRBD2 for D (5 bases). The germline CDR1 and CDR2 sequences are SGHTA and FQGNSA. The CDR3 covers 16 residues. Trimming took 1 base from V and 2 from J, leaving 12 bases between them. The CDR3 sequence: CASSLGGQDPYNEQFF. DNA for the CDR3: TGTGCCAGCAGCTTAGGCGGGCAGGACCCCTACAATGAGCAGTTCTTC.

The chain combines TRBV7-7 with TRBJ1-1; D is undetermined. This CDR3 is built from 14 residues. V was pared by 6 bases and J by 1 base, with 12 bases between. Germline V gene lookup returns CDR1 SSHAT and CDR2 FNYEAQ (reference sequence). CDR3 protein: CASSPLMKNTEAFF. The CDR3 DNA follows: TGTGCCAGCAGTCCTCTTATGAAGAACACTGAAGCTTTCTTT.

This rearrangement joins TRBV27 to TRBJ2-4; the match to TRBD1 covers 9 bases. V shed 5 bases, J shed 0 bases, and the junction held 5 bases outside the gene matches. The CDR3 contains 16 residues. Germline loops: CDR1 MNHEY, CDR2 SMNVEV (reference sequence). The CDR3, as DNA: TGTGCCAGCAGTCCCGACAGGGGGGTAGCCAAAAACATTCAGTACTTC. This encodes CASSPDRGVAKNIQYF.

The V gene is TRBV4-1, the J gene TRBJ1-6; no clear D gene. V dropped 0 bases and J dropped 8 bases, with 14 bases sitting between them. The CDR3 length is 16 residues. The germline V gene has CDR1 MGHRA and CDR2 YSYEKL. The CDR3 is CASSQEGPRGDSPLHF. CDR3 in DNA: TGCGCCAGCAGCCAAGAGGGTCCCCGGGGAGATTCACCCCTCCACTTT.

The table lists this clone with a few counts. The chain couples TRBV29-1 to TRBJ2-1, with 9 bases aligning to TRBD1. CDR3 size: 15 residues. Germline trimming cut 1 base from V and 4 bases from J; bases unmatched to any gene: 5. The germline gives CDR1 SQVTM, CDR2 ANQGSEA. The chain's CDR3 is CSVEVGQGLYNEQFF. The DNA of the CDR3 is TGCAGCGTTGAAGTGGGACAGGGACTTTACAATGAGCAGTTCTTC.

This sequence joins TRBV9 and TRBJ1-1; tentatively, D is TRBD1 (5 bases). There are 15 residues in the CDR3. Germline V lookup: CDR1 SGDLS, CDR2 YYNGEE. V gave up 4 bases and J gave up 0 bases, with 13 bases separating them. This CDR3 is CASSPYTGMNTEAFF. The DNA for the CDR3 is TGTGCCAGCAGCCCTTACACAGGCATGAACACTGAAGCTTTCTTT. The full variable domain, completed using reference TRBV9 and TRBJ1-1, is DSGVTQTPKHLITATGQRVTLRCSPRSGDLSVYWYQQSLDQGLQFLIQYYNGEERAKGNILERFSAQQFPDLHSELNLSSLELGDSALYFCASSPYTGMNTEAFFGQGTRLTVV.

The gene calls are TRBV9 and TRBJ1-2; 8 bases align to TRBD1. The trim removed 4 bases at V and 3 bases at J, leaving 8 bases unmatched. Germline loops: CDR1 SGDLS, CDR2 YYNGEE. The CDR3 has 15 amino acids. CDR3 residues: CASSPPQGAYYGYTF. CDR3 DNA: TGTGCCAGCAGCCCTCCCCAGGGGGCCTACTATGGCTACACCTTC.

This clone showed up just a few times. The chain is built from TRBV7-9 and TRBJ2-7; TRBD1 matches at 8 bases. Germline trimming cut 8 bases from V and 3 bases from J; bases unmatched to any gene: 6. Germline loops: CDR1 SEHNR, CDR2 FQNEAQ (reference sequence). The CDR3 sequence is 13 residues long. CDR3 sequence: CASGQQGDYEQYF. The DNA for the CDR3 is TGTGCCAGCGGCCAACAGGGGGACTACGAGCAGTACTTC.

J is TRBJ2-3 and V is TRBV9; D is unresolved. The V end was cut by 2 bases, the J end by 4 bases, with 8 bases between. Per the germline V gene, CDR1 is SGDLS and CDR2 is YYNGEE. CDR3 length: 13 residues. CDR3 sequence: CASSVDPPDTQYF. The CDR3, as DNA: TGTGCCAGCAGCGTCGACCCCCCAGATACGCAGTATTTT. The full variable domain, with the rest looked up from reference TRBV9 and TRBJ2-3, is DSGVTQTPKHLITATGQRVTLRCSPRSGDLSVYWYQQSLDQGLQFLIQYYNGEERAKGNILERFSAQQFPDLHSELNLSSLELGDSALYFCASSVDPPDTQYFGPGTRLTVL.

The chain is built from TRBV5-1 and TRBJ2-1; 11 nucleotides agree with TRBD2. Germline CDR1 reads SGHRS; CDR2 reads YFSETQ. J lost 7 bases, V lost 0 bases, and 0 bases had no gene match. The CDR3 has 14 residues. The CDR3 loop is CASSLGLAGNEQFF. DNA for the CDR3: TGCGCCAGCAGCTTGGGACTAGCGGGGAATGAGCAGTTCTTC.